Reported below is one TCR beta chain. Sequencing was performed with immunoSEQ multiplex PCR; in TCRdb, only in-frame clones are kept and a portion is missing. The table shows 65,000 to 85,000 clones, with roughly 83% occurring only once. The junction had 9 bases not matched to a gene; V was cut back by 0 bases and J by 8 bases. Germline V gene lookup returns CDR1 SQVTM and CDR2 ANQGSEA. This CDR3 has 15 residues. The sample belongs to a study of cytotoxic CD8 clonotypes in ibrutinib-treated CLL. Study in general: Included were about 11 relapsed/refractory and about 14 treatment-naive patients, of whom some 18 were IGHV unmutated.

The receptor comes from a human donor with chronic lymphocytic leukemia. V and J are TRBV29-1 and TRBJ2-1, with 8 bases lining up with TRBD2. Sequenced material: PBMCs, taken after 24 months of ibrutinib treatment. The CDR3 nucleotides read TGCAGCGTTGAAGATCGGGCGGGAGGTCGGTATGAGCAGTTCTTC. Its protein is CSVEDRAGGRYEQFF.